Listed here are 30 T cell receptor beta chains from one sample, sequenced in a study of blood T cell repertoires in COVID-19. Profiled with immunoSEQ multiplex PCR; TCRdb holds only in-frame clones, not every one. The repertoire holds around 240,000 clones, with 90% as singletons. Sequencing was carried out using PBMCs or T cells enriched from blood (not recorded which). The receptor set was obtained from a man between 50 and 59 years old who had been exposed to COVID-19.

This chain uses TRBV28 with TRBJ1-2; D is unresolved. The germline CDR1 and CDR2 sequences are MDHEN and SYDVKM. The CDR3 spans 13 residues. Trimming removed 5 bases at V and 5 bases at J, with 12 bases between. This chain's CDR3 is CASSPAAGYGYTF. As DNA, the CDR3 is TGTGCCAGCAGTCCCGCCGCGGGTTATGGCTACACCTTC.

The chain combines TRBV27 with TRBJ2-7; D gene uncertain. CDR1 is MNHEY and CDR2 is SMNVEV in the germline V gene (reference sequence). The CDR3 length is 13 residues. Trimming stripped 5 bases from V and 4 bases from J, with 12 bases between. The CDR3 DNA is TGTGCCAGCAGTCCCGGTCTAGGTTACGAGCAGTACGTC. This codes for CASSPGLGYEQYV.

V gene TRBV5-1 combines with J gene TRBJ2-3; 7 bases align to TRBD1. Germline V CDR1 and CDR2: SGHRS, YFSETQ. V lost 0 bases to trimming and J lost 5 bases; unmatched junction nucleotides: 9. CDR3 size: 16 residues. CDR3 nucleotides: TGCGCCAGCAGCTTGGGGACGTCTACAGGGGAAGATACGCAGTATTTT. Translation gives CASSLGTSTGEDTQYF.

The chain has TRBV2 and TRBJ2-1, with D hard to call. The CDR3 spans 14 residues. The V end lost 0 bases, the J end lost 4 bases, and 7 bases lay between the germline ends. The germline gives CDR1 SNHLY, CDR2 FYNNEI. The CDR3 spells CASSEANQYNEQFF. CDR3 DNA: TGTGCCAGCAGTGAAGCGAACCAGTACAATGAGCAGTTCTTC.

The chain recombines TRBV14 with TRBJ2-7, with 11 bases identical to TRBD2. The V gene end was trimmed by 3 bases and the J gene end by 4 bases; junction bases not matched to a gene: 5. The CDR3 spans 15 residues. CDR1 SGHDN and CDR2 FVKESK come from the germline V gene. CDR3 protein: CASSQGTSGGYEQYV. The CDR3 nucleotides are TGTGCCAGCAGCCAGGGAACTAGCGGGGGATACGAGCAGTACGTC.

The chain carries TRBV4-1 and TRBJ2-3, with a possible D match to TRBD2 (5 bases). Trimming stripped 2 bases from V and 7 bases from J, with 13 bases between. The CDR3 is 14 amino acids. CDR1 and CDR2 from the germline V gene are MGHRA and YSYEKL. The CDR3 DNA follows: TGCGCCAGCAGCCAACCCGGACTCTTCAATACGCAGTATTTT. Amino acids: CASSQPGLFNTQYF.

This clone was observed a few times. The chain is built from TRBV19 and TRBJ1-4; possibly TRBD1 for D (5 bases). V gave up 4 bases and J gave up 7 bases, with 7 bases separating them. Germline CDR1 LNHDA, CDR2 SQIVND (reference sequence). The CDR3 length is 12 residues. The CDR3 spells CASSRDFEKLFF. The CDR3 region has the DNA TGTGCCAGTAGTAGGGACTTTGAAAAACTGTTTTTT.

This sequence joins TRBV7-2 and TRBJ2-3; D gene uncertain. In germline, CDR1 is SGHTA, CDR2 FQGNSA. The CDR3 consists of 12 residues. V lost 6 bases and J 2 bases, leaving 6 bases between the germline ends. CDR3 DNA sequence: TGTGCCAGCAGACAGTACACAGATACGCAGTATTTT. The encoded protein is CASRQYTDTQYF.

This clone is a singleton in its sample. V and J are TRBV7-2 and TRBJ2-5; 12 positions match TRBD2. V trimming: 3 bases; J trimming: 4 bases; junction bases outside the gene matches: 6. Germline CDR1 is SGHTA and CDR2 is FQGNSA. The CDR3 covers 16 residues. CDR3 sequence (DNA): TGTGCCAGCAGCTTCTTAGGACTAGCGGGAACAGAGACCCAGTACTTC. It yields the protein CASSFLGLAGTETQYF.

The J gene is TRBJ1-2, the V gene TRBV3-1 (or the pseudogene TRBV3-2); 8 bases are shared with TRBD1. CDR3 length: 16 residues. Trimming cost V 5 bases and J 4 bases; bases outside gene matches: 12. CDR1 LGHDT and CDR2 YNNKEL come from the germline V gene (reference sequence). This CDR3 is CASSATMGQAPYGYTF. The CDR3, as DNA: TGTGCCAGCAGCGCAACGATGGGACAGGCACCCTATGGCTACACCTTC.

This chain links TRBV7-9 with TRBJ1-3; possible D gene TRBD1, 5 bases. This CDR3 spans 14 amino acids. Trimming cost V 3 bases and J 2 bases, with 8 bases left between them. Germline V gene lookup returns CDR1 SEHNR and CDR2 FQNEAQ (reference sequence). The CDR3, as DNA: TGTGCCAGCAGCTTTTTAGGGGCTGGAAACACCATATATTTT. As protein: CASSFLGAGNTIYF. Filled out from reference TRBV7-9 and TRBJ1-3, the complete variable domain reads DTGVSQNPRHKITKRGQNVTFRCDPISEHNRLYWYRQTLGQGPEFLTYFQNEAQLEKSRLLSDRFSAERPKGSFSTLEIQRTEQGDSAMYLCASSFLGAGNTIYFGEGSWLTVV.

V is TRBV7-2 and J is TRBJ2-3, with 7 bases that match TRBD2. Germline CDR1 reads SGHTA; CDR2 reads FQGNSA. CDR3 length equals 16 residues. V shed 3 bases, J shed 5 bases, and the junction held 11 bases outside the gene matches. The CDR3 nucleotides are TGTGCCAGCAGCTTCGCTAGCGGAAACCCCGGAGATACGCAGTATTTT. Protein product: CASSFASGNPGDTQYF.

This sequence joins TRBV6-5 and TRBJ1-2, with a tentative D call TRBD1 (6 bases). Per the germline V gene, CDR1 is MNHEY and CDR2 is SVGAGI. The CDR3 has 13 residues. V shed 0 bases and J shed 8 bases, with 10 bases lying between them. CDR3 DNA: TGTGCCAGCAGTTACTCCCGGACAGCAGGCTACACCTTC. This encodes CASSYSRTAGYTF.

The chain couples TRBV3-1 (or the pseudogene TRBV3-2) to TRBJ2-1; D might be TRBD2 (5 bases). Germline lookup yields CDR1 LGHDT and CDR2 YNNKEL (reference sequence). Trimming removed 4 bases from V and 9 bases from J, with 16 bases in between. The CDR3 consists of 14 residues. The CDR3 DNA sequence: TGTGCCAGCAGCCGCAGGACTCTGTTGGGTGAGCAGTTCTTC. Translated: CASSRRTLLGEQFF.

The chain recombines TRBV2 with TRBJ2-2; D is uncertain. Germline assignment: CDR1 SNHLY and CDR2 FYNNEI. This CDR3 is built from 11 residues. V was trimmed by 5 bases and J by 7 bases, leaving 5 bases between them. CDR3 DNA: TGTGCCAGCAGTTACGGCGGGGAGCTGTTTTTT. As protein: CASSYGGELFF.

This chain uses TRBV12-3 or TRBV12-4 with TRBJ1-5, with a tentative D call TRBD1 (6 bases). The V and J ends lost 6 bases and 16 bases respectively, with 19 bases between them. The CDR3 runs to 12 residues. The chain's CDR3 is CASRLRGSPKHF. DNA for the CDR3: TGTGCCAGCAGATTAAGGGGGAGCCCGAAACATTTT.

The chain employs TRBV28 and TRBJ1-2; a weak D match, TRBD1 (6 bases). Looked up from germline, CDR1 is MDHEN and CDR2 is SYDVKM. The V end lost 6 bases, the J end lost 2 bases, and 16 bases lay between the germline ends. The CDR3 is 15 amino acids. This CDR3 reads CASSLGGAGNYGYTF. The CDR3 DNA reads TGTGCCAGCAGCCTAGGGGGGGCAGGAAACTATGGCTACACCTTC.

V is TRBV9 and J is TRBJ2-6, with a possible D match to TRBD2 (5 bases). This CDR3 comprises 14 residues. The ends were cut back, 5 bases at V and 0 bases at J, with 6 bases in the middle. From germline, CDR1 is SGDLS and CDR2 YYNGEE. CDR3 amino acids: CASRADSGANVLTF. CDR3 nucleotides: TGTGCCAGCAGAGCGGACTCTGGGGCCAACGTCCTGACTTTC.

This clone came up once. CDR3 sequence (DNA): TGTGCCAGCAGTGGACTAGCGGTGAGGGTTGAGCAGTTCTTC. Amino acid sequence: CASSGLAVRVEQFF. This chain joins TRBV2 and TRBJ2-1, with 9 nucleotides matching TRBD2. Trimming removed 4 bases from V and 9 bases from J; junction bases left unmatched: 7. The CDR3 runs 14 residues. CDR1 is SNHLY and CDR2 is FYNNEI in the germline V gene.

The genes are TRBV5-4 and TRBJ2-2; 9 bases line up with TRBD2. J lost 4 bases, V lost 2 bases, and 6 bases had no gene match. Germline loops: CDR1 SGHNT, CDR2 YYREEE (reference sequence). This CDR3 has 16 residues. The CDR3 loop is CASSFSGGSGTGELFF. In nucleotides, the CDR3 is TGTGCCAGCAGCTTCAGCGGGGGGAGCGGCACCGGGGAGCTGTTTTTT.

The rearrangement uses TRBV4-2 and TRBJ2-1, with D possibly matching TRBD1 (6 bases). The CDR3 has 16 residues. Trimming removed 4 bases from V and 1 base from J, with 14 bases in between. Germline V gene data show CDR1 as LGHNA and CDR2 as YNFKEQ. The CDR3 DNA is TGTGCCAGCAGCCCCCCAGGGGAGCGGTCCTACAATGAGCAGTTCTTC. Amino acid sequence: CASSPPGERSYNEQFF.

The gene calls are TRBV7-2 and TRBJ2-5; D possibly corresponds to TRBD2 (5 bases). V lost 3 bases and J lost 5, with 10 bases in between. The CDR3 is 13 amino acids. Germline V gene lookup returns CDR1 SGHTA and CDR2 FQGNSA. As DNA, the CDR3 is TGTGCCAGCAGCTTCAGAGGGATGGAGACCCAGTACTTC. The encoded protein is CASSFRGMETQYF.

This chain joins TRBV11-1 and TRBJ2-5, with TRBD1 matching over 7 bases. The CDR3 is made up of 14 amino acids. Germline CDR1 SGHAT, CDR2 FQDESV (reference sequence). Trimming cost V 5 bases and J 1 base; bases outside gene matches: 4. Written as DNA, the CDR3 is TGTGCCAGCAGCAGACAGGGAGTCCAAGAGACCCAGTACTTC. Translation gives CASSRQGVQETQYF.

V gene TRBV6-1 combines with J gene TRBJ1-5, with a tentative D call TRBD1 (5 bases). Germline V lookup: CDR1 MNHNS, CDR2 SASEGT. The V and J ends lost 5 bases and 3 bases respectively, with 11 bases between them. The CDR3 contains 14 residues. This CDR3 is CASSKGHSNQPQHF. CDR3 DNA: TGTGCCAGCAGTAAAGGACACTCCAATCAGCCCCAGCATTTT.

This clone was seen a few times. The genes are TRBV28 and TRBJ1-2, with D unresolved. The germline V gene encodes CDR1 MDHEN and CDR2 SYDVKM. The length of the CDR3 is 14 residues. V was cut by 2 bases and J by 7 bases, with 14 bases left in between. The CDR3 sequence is CASSLGGQEGGYTF. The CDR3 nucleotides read TGTGCCAGCAGTTTAGGAGGGCAAGAAGGTGGCTACACCTTC.

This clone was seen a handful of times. This CDR3 reads CASSIRAGADRNQPQHF. The DNA for the CDR3 is TGTGCCAGTAGTATTAGGGCTGGGGCGGATCGCAATCAGCCCCAGCATTTT. The chain recombines TRBV19 with TRBJ1-5; a possible D gene is TRBD1 (5 bases). V was pared by 3 bases and J by 2 bases, with 17 bases between. Germline loops: CDR1 LNHDA, CDR2 SQIVND (reference sequence). The CDR3 sequence is 17 residues long.

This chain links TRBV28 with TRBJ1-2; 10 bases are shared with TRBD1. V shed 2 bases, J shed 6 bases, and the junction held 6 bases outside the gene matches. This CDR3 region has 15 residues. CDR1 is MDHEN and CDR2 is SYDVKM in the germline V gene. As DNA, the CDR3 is TGTGCCAGCAGTTTACCCGGGACAGGGGCAAATGGCTACACCTTC. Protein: CASSLPGTGANGYTF.

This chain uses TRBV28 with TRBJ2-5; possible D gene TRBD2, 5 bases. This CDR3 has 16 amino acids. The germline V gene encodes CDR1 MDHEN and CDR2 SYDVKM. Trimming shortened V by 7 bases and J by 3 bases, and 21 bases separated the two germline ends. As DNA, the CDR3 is TGTGCCAGCAAACCGAGGGCGTCATGGCCAAAAGAGACCCAGTACTTC. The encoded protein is CASKPRASWPKETQYF.

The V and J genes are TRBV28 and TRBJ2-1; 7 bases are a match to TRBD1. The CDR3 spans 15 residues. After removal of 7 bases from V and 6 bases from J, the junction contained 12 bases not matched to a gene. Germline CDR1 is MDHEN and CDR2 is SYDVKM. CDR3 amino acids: CASTSWTGTGNEQFF. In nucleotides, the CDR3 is TGTGCCAGCACCTCCTGGACAGGTACAGGCAATGAGCAGTTCTTC.

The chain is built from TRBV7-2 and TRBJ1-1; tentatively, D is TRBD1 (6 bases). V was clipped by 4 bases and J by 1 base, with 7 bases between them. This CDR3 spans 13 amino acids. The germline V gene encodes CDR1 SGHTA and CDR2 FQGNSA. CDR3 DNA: TGTGCCAGCAGCTCACAGGGGAACACTGAAGCTTTCTTT. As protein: CASSSQGNTEAFF. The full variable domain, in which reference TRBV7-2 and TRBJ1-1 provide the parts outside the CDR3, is GAGVSQSPSNKVTEKGKDVELRCDPISGHTALYWYRQSLGQGLEFLIYFQGNSAPDKSGLPSDRFSAERTGGSVSTLTIQRTQQEDSAVYLCASSSQGNTEAFFGQGTRLTVV.